Presented here are 17 T cell receptor beta chains from one specimen sequenced in a study of cytomegalovirus exposure and HLA in healthy donors (dated by TCRdb to 2016 to 2017). The library was prepared using the immunoSEQ multiplex PCR assay. The multiplex PCR relied on a mix of 60 forward primers for TCR Vbeta segments and 13 reverse primers for TCR Jbeta segments. Not all clones reach the TCRdb copy of this immuneACCESS table, which keeps in-frame sequences only. Checked studies attribute under half of the gap to unresolved V genes and leave the rest unexplained. Recorded for this sample are 140,000 to 150,000 clones; around 80% of them occurred a single time. About 13% of the sample is taken by the ten largest. The sample consisted of PBMCs. All receptors derive from a man aged 35 to 55 in good health and CMV-seropositive.

This clone was detected only a few times. The V and J genes are TRBV27 and TRBJ1-1, with 10 bases lining up with TRBD1. The junction had 11 bases not matched to a gene; V was cut back by 6 bases and J by 7 bases. The germline gives CDR1 MNHEY, CDR2 SMNVEV (reference sequence). The CDR3 contains 15 residues. CDR3: CASRSTGTGAHEAFF. In nucleotides, the CDR3 is TGTGCCAGCAGATCCACCGGGACAGGGGCTCATGAAGCTTTCTTT.

The chain combines TRBV18 with TRBJ1-2; D remains ambiguous. CDR1 is KGHSH, CDR2 LQKENI, per germline. The CDR3 spans 15 residues. Trimming shortened V by 3 bases and J by 0 bases, and 11 bases separated the two germline ends. CDR3 sequence (DNA): TGTGCCAGCTCACCGGGGAGTCTAGCTAACTATGGCTACACCTTC. Translation gives CASSPGSLANYGYTF. The full variable domain, its missing parts supplied by reference TRBV18 and TRBJ1-2, is NAGVMQNPRHLVRRRGQEARLRCSPMKGHSHVYWYRQLPEEGLKFMVYLQKENIIDESGMPKERFSAEFPKEGPSILRIQQVVRGDSAAYFCASSPGSLANYGYTFGSGTRLTVV.

In this sample, this clone turned up a few times. The V gene is TRBV30, the J gene TRBJ2-7; a weak D match, TRBD2 (6 bases). In germline, CDR1 is GTSNPN, CDR2 SVGIG (reference sequence). The V end lost 7 bases, the J end lost 1 base, and 14 bases lay between the germline ends. CDR3 length: 13 residues. CDR3 amino acids: CASDRDSSYEQYF. The DNA of the CDR3 is TGTGCCTCAGACCGGGACTCTTCCTACGAGCAGTACTTC.

V usage is TRBV5-1 and J usage is TRBJ2-2, with TRBD1 as a possible D gene (5 bases). Trimming took off 4 bases at V and 3 bases at J, with 16 bases between the two ends. The CDR3 runs to 16 residues. From germline, CDR1 is SGHRS and CDR2 YFSETQ. The CDR3 protein is CASSGQGMSDTGELFF. DNA for the CDR3: TGCGCCAGCAGCGGTCAGGGTATGTCGGACACCGGGGAGCTGTTTTTT.

The DNA for the CDR3 is TGTGCCAGCTCATCCGGGACTAGTGAGTACGAGCAGTACTTC. This encodes CASSSGTSEYEQYF. The V gene is TRBV19, the J gene TRBJ2-5; 8 nucleotides line up with TRBD2. The J call may be in error: the DNA end matches TRBJ2-7 better. Germline assignment: CDR1 LNHDA and CDR2 SQIVND (reference sequence). The CDR3 runs 14 residues.

The genes are TRBV12-5 and TRBJ2-4; 10 positions match TRBD1. The germline gives CDR1 LGHNT, CDR2 FRNRAP. Trimming cost V 5 bases and J 2 bases; bases outside gene matches: 3. This CDR3 spans 15 amino acids. The chain's CDR3 is CASGGTGDTKNIQYF. DNA for the CDR3: TGTGCTAGTGGTGGGACAGGGGACACCAAAAACATTCAGTACTTC.

The genes are TRBV6-1 and TRBJ2-3, with TRBD2 matching 10 bases. Germline V CDR1 and CDR2: MNHNS, SASEGT. This CDR3 spans 16 amino acids. The V and J ends lost 4 bases and 6 bases, in that order; junction bases with no gene match: 10. CDR3 bases: TGTGCCAGCAGTGTAAGTCTAGCGGGAGATCGGGATACGCAGTATTTT. Translating it yields CASSVSLAGDRDTQYF.

The rearrangement joins TRBV4-3 to TRBJ2-3, with 9 bases aligning to TRBD2. The CDR3 contains 19 residues. V was clipped by 0 bases and J by 3 bases; unmatched bases: 13. From germline, CDR1 is LGHNA and CDR2 YSLEER. CDR3 loop: CASSQDLLAGHRRTDTQYF. The CDR3 DNA reads as TGCGCCAGCAGCCAAGATCTCCTAGCGGGGCATCGGAGGACAGATACGCAGTATTTT.

Only one count was recorded for this clone. The chain recombines TRBV9 with TRBJ2-5; 9 bases agree with TRBD2. Looked up from germline, CDR1 is SGDLS and CDR2 is YYNGEE. CDR3 length: 15 amino acids. The ends lost 0 bases at V and 4 bases at J; junction bases unmatched: 4. The CDR3 DNA is TGTGCCAGCAGCGTAGCTGCGGGAGGGGGAGAGACCCAGTACTTC. Its protein is CASSVAAGGGETQYF. Based on the CDR3 plus reference TRBV9 and TRBJ2-5, the full variable domain is DSGVTQTPKHLITATGQRVTLRCSPRSGDLSVYWYQQSLDQGLQFLIQYYNGEERAKGNILERFSAQQFPDLHSELNLSSLELGDSALYFCASSVAAGGGETQYFGPGTRLLVL.

The genes are TRBV2 and TRBJ2-3, with 7 bases matching TRBD2. Trimming cost V 5 bases and J 3 bases; bases outside gene matches: 8. Germline V CDR1 and CDR2: SNHLY, FYNNEI. CDR3 length equals 15 residues. CDR3 sequence reads: CASSWGRAGTDTQYF. In DNA, the CDR3 is TGTGCCAGCAGTTGGGGGAGGGCCGGTACAGATACGCAGTATTTT.

J is TRBJ2-5 and V is TRBV7-2; 8 bases align to TRBD2. CDR3 length: 13 amino acids. Germline lookup yields CDR1 SGHTA and CDR2 FQGNSA. With V trimmed by 4 bases and J by 7 bases, 5 bases remained unmatched. CDR3 coding DNA: TGTGCCAGCAGCTCGGGACTAGATGGGACCCAGTACTTC. This codes for CASSSGLDGTQYF. Complete variable domain (other parts from reference TRBV7-2 and TRBJ2-5): GAGVSQSPSNKVTEKGKDVELRCDPISGHTALYWYRQSLGQGLEFLIYFQGNSAPDKSGLPSDRFSAERTGGSVSTLTIQRTQQEDSAVYLCASSSGLDGTQYFGPGTRLLVL.

The chain employs TRBV11-2 and TRBJ2-1; 7 nucleotides line up with TRBD2. V trimming: 1 base; J trimming: 14 bases; junction bases outside the gene matches: 11. Germline lookup yields CDR1 SGHAT and CDR2 FQNNGV. The CDR3 contains 14 residues. In nucleotides, the CDR3 is TGTGCCAGCAGCTTAGTGGTTAGCGGGTATTGGAAGTTCTTC. This codes for CASSLVVSGYWKFF.

The chain joins TRBV6-4 to TRBJ2-1, with TRBD1 identical over 9 bases. This CDR3 is built from 15 residues. Trimming cost V 0 bases and J 5 bases; bases outside gene matches: 2. The germline V gene encodes CDR1 MRHNA and CDR2 SNTAGT. The CDR3 bases are TGTGCCAGCAGTGACTCGGGACAGGGCAACAATGAGCAGTTCTTC. Translating it yields CASSDSGQGNNEQFF.

The V and J genes are TRBV14 and TRBJ2-5, with TRBD1 identical over 7 bases. The CDR3 length is 14 residues. Per germline, CDR1 SGHDN and CDR2 FVKESK. Trimming cost V 0 bases and J 7 bases; bases outside gene matches: 5. CDR3 sequence (DNA): TGTGCCAGCAGCCAAGAGACAGGGTACGGGACCCAGTACTTC. This gives the protein CASSQETGYGTQYF.

The chain employs TRBV5-1 and TRBJ2-7; 11 bases match TRBD2. V dropped 5 bases and J dropped 3; count of bases not matched to a gene: 7. Germline CDR1 and CDR2: SGHRS and YFSETQ. The CDR3 is made up of 15 amino acids. CDR3 DNA: TGCGCCAGCAGTGCCGGGACTAGCGGAGTCTACGAGCAGTACTTC. It codes for CASSAGTSGVYEQYF.

The gene calls are TRBV7-3 and TRBJ2-3; TRBD2 aligns across 7 bases. V shed 5 bases and J 1 base; nucleotides not matched to a gene: 9. The CDR3 runs to 16 residues. The V gene's germline CDR1 is SGHTA and CDR2 FQGTGA. CDR3 bases: TGTGCCAGCAGCCCCGGGGGTAGCGGGCGCACAGATACGCAGTATTTT. Residues: CASSPGGSGRTDTQYF.

This clone was picked up a small number of times. The chain recombines TRBV7-9 with TRBJ1-5; D remains unclear. The CDR3 covers 12 residues. Germline CDR1 SEHNR, CDR2 FQNEAQ (reference sequence). The V gene lost 2 bases and the J gene lost 5 bases, with 4 bases spanning the gap. The CDR3 protein is CASSLLDQPQHF. CDR3 nucleotides: TGTGCCAGCAGCTTACTAGATCAGCCCCAGCATTTT. Based on the CDR3 plus reference TRBV7-9 and TRBJ1-5, the full variable domain is DTGVSQNPRHKITKRGQNVTFRCDPISEHNRLYWYRQTLGQGPEFLTYFQNEAQLEKSRLLSDRFSAERPKGSFSTLEIQRTEQGDSAMYLCASSLLDQPQHFGDGTRLSIL.